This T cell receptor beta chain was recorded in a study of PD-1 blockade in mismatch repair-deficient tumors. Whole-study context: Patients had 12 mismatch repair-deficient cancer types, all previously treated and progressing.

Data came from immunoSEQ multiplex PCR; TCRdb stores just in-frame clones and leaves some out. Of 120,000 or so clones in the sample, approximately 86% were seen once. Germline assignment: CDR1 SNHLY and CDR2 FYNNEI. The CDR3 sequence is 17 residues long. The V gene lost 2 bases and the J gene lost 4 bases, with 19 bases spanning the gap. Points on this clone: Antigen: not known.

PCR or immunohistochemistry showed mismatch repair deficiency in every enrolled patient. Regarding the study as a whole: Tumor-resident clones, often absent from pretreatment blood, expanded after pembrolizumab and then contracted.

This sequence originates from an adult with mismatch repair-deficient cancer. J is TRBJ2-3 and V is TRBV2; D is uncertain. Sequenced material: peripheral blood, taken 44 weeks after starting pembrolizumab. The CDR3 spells CASSEFQRPQAADTQYF. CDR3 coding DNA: TGTGCCAGCAGTGAATTCCAACGCCCTCAAGCTGCAGATACGCAGTATTTT.